The sequence of this T cell receptor (beta chain) was determined in a study of cytomegalovirus exposure and HLA in healthy donors. Trimming left V 7 bases short and J 2 bases short, with 20 bases between. Germline lookup yields CDR1 LNHDA and CDR2 SQIVND (reference sequence). The CDR3 runs to 16 residues. Primers included in the PCR were 60 Vbeta and 13 Jbeta primers. Method: immunoSEQ multiplex PCR; TCRdb's copy keeps in-frame clones and lacks some. The sample lists 100,000 to 150,000 clones; around 77% were seen once. Sequenced material: PBMCs. This rearrangement joins TRBV19 to TRBJ1-2, with D tentatively TRBD1 (6 bases). The receptor comes from a middle-aged man in good health and CMV-seropositive. The CDR3 loop reads CASTYNNPGQNYGYTF. The DNA of the CDR3 is TGTGCCAGTACCTACAACAACCCGGGACAAAACTATGGCTACACCTTC.